Listed below are T cell receptor beta chains from one sample, sequenced in a study of cytomegalovirus exposure and HLA in healthy donors. Clones were sequenced by immunoSEQ multiplex PCR, and TCRdb holds only the in-frame ones, with some missing. The sample holds approximately 170,000 clones, almost 80% seen once. Sequenced: PBMCs. The source of these receptors is a woman aged 18-29 years in good health and CMV-seronegative. Each CDR3 is given without its conserved first and last residue. D genes are given only for firm matches.

D	J	V	CDR3
NA	TRBJ1-3	TRBV6-5	ASSPGSSGNTIY
TRBD1	TRBJ2-2	TRBV2	ASSATGGTGELF
NA	TRBJ1-1	TRBV11-2	ASSLDQDMAGQPNTEAF
NA	TRBJ1-2	TRBV7-2	ASSSGRVWYGYT
TRBD1	TRBJ1-2	TRBV28	ASSPTGKSHNYGYT
NA	TRBJ1-5	TRBV28	ASRTPAGPQH
TRBD1	TRBJ1-4	TRBV6-4	ASKNRGELLF
NA	TRBJ2-7	TRBV10-3	AISESSGQSYEQY
NA	TRBJ1-4	TRBV14	ASSIRSGGGNEKLF
TRBD1	TRBJ1-2	TRBV18	ASSPPTGANYGYT
TRBD1	TRBJ2-7	TRBV18	ASSRGQGSDEQY
NA	TRBJ1-1	TRBV7-9	ASSLLHMNTEAF
NA	TRBJ1-2	TRBV4-1	ASSQDIPGGYT
TRBD1	TRBJ1-5	TRBV5-1	ASSPGTENQPQH
TRBD1	TRBJ1-2	TRBV6-1	ASSELGQGYGYT
NA	TRBJ2-5	TRBV5-4	ASSLEASEETQY
TRBD2	TRBJ2-7	TRBV19	ASSIKTSGIGYEQY
TRBD1	TRBJ1-2	TRBV7-9	ASSLGGQGFVYGYT
TRBD2	TRBJ2-5	TRBV4-2	ASSQETLADHRETQY
NA	TRBJ1-5	TRBV9	ASSYSDGNNQPQH
TRBD2	TRBJ2-2	TRBV7-9	ASSRSGAGDNTGELF
TRBD1	TRBJ2-7	TRBV19	ASRGRGSYEQY
NA	TRBJ2-3	TRBV2	ASSGVGGSGDDTQY
TRBD1	TRBJ1-1	TRBV5-1	ASRGGQGPRNTEAF
NA	TRBJ1-4	TRBV14	ASSGRREKLF
NA	TRBJ1-6	TRBV6-5	ASRVGTTAPLH
TRBD1	TRBJ2-4	TRBV28	ASSLTGGRAKNIQY
TRBD1	TRBJ2-7	TRBV5-6	ASSPGTGGSSGYEQY
NA	TRBJ2-1	TRBV6-5	ATQPDRPSNEQF
NA	TRBJ2-7	TRBV19	ASSIKAEPYEQY
NA	TRBJ1-6	TRBV9	ASSVGAGLINSPLH
TRBD1	TRBJ2-7	TRBV6-1	ASSRTPTGGREQY
TRBD1	TRBJ1-6	TRBV5-1	ASSYGTGDSPLH
NA	TRBJ2-7	TRBV7-8	ASSLARAQLEQY
NA	TRBJ2-3	TRBV4-2	ASSTLGDTQGDTQY
TRBD1	TRBJ1-3	TRBV6-5	ASRTGERPGNTIY
TRBD2	TRBJ2-1	TRBV28	ASSSLPSGVHNEQF
TRBD1	TRBJ2-1	TRBV5-8	ASSTTYPGTGYEQF
TRBD1	TRBJ2-5	TRBV7-9	ASRITGGAETQY
TRBD1	TRBJ2-7	TRBV19	ASSLKTGYYEQY
NA	TRBJ2-1	TRBV28	ASSRENEQF
TRBD2	TRBJ2-7	TRBV27	ASSSSQREASYEQY
NA	TRBJ1-5	TRBV6-5	ASSLAENQPQH
NA	NA	TRBV29-1	SVETRASGYEQY
TRBD2	TRBJ2-1	TRBV28	ASIEGGSSYNEQF
NA	TRBJ2-2	TRBV7-3	ASSSNSGTNPGKLF
NA	TRBJ2-7	TRBV28	ASKGSSSYEQY
TRBD1	TRBJ1-1	TRBV5-1	ASSPGQGTEAF
TRBD1	TRBJ2-7	TRBV7-2	ASSPGGSYEQY